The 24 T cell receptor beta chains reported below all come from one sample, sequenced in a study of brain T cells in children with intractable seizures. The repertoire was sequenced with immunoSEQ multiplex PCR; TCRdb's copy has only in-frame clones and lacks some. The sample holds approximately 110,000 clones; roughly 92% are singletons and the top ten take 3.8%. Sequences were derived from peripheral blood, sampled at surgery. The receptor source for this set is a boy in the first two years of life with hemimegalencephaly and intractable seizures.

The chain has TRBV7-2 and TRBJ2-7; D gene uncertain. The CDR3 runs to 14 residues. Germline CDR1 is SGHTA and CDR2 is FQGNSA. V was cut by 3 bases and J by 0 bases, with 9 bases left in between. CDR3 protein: CASSLTRSSYEQYF. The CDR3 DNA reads TGTGCCAGCAGCTTGACCAGGAGCTCCTACGAGCAGTACTTC.

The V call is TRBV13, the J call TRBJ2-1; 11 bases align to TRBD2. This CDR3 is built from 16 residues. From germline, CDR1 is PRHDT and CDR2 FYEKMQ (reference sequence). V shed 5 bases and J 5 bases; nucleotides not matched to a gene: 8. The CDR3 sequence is CASSPPPGLADNEQFF. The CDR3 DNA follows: TGTGCCAGCAGCCCCCCCCCGGGACTAGCGGACAATGAGCAGTTCTTC.

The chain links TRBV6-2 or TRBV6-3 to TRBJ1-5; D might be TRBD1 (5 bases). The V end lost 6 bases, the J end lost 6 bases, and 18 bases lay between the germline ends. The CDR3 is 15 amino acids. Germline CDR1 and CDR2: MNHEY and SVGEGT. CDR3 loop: CASSPQTASIQPQHF. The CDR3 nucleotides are TGTGCCAGCAGCCCTCAGACAGCGTCGATTCAGCCCCAGCATTTT.

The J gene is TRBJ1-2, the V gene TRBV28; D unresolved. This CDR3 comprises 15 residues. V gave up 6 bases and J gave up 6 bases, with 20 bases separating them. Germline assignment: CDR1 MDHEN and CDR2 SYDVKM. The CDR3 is CASSPMVWGVNGYTF. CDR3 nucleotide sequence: TGTGCCAGCAGCCCAATGGTCTGGGGAGTGAATGGCTACACCTTC.

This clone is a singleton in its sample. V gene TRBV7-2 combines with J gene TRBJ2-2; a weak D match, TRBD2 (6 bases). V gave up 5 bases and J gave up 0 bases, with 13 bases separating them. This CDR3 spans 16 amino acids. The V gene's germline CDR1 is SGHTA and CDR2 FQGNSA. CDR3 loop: CASSRDFGANTGELFF. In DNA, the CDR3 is TGTGCCAGCAGCCGGGACTTCGGCGCGAACACCGGGGAGCTGTTTTTT.

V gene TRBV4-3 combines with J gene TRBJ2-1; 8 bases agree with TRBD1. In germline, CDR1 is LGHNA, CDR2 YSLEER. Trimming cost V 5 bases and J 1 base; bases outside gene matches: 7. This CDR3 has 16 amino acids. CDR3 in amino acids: CASSTWQGASYNEQFF. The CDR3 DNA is TGCGCCAGCAGCACTTGGCAGGGGGCTTCCTACAATGAGCAGTTCTTC.

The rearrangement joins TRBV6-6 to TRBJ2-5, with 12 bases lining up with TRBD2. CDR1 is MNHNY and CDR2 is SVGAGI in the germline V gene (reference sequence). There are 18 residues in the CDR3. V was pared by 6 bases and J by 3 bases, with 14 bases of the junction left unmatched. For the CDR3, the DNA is TGTGCCAGCAGCCGACGTCCGGGACTAGCGGGTAGGGAAGAGACCCAGTACTTC. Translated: CASSRRPGLAGREETQYF.

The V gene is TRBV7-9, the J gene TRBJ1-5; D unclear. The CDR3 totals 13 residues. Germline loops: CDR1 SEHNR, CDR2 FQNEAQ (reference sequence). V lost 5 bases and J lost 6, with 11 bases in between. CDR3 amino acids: CASSPGDTQPQHF. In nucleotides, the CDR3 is TGTGCCAGCAGCCCCGGGGATACTCAGCCCCAGCATTTT.

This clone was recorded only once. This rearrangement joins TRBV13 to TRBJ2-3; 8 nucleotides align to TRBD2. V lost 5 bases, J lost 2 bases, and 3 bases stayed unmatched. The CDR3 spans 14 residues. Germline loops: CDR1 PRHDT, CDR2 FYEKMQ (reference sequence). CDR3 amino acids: CASSLLAATDTQYF. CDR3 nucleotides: TGTGCCAGCAGCCTACTAGCGGCCACAGATACGCAGTATTTT.

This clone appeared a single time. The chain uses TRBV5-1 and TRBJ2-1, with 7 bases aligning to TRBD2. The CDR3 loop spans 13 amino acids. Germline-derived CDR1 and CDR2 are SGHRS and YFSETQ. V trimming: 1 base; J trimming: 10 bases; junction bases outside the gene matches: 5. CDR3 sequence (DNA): TGCGCCAGCAGCTTGCCGGGAGGCGGGGAGCAGTTCTTC. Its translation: CASSLPGGGEQFF.

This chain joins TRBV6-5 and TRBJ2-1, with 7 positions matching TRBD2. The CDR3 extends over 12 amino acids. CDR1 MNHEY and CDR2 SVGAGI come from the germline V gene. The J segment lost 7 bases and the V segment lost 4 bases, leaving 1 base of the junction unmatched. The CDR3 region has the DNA TGTGCCAGCAGTTTGGGGGGGAATGAGCAGTTCTTC. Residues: CASSLGGNEQFF.

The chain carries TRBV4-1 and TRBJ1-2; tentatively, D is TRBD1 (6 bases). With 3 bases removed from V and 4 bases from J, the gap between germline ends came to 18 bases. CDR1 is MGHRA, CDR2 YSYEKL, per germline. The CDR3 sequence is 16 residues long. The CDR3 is CASSHGILGGGYGYTF. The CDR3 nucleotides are TGCGCCAGCAGCCACGGGATCCTAGGGGGTGGCTATGGCTACACCTTC.

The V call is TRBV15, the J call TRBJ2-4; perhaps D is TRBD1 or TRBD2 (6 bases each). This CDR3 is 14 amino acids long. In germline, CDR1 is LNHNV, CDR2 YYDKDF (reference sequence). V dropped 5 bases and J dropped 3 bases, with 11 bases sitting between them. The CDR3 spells CATSAGGDKNIQYF. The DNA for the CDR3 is TGTGCCACCAGCGCCGGGGGCGACAAAAACATTCAGTACTTC.

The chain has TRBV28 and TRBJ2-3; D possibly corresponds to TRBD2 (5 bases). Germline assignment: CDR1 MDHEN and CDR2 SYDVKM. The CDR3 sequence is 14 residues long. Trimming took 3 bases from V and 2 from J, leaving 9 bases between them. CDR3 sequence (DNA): TGTGCCAGCAGTTTCCGGGGTCCCACAGATACGCAGTATTTT. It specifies CASSFRGPTDTQYF.

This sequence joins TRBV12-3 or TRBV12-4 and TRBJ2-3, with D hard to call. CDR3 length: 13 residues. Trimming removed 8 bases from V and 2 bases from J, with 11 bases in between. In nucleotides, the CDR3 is TGTGCCAGCGCGAGGCCCTACACAGATACGCAGTATTTT. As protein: CASARPYTDTQYF.

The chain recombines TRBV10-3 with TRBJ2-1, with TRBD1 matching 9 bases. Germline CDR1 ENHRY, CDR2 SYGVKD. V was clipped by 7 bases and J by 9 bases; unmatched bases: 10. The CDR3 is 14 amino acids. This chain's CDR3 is CAITARQGVGEQFF. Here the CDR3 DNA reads TGTGCCATCACCGCGCGACAGGGGGTGGGTGAGCAGTTCTTC.

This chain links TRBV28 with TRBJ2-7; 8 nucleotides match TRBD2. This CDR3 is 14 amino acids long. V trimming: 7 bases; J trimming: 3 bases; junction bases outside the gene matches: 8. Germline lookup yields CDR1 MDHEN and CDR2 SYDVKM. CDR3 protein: CASNRERENYEQYF. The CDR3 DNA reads TGTGCCAGCAATCGCGAGCGGGAGAACTACGAGCAGTACTTC.

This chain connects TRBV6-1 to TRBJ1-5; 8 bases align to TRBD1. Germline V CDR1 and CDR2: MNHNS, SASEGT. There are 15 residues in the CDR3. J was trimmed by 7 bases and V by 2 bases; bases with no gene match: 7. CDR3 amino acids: CASSEKGQGWQPQHF. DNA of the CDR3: TGTGCCAGCAGTGAAAAAGGACAGGGCTGGCAGCCCCAGCATTTT.

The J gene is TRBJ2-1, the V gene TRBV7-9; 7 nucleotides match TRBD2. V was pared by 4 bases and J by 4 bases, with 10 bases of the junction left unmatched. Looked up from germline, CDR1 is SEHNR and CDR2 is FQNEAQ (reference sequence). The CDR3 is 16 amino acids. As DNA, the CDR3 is TGTGCCAGCAGCTCCAAGCGGGGATCTACTTACAATGAGCAGTTCTTC. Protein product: CASSSKRGSTYNEQFF.

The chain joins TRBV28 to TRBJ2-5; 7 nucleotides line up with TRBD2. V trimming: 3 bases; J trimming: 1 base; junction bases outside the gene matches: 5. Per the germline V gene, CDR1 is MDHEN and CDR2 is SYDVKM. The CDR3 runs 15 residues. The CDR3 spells CASSFVAGPQETQYF. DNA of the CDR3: TGTGCCAGCAGTTTTGTAGCGGGCCCCCAAGAGACCCAGTACTTC.

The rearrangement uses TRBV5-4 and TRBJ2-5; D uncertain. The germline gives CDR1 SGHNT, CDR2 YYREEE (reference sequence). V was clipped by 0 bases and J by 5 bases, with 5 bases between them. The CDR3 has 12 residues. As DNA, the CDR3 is TGTGCCAGCAGCTTGGTAGGGGAGACCCAGTACTTC. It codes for CASSLVGETQYF.

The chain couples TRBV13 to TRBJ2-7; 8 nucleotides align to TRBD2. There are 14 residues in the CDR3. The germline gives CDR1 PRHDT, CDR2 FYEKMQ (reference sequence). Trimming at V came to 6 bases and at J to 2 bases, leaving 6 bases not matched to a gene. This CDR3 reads CASRLTGGAYEQYF. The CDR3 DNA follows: TGTGCCAGCAGACTAACCGGGGGGGCCTACGAGCAGTACTTC.

The chain's CDR3 is CASTQGTPRGETQYF. The CDR3 DNA is TGTGCCAGTACCCAAGGGACTCCAAGAGGGGAGACCCAGTACTTC. This chain joins TRBV19 and TRBJ2-5, with TRBD2 as a possible D gene (6 bases). CDR3 length: 15 residues. CDR1 and CDR2 (germline): LNHDA, SQIVND (reference sequence). Trimming took off 7 bases at V and 5 bases at J, with 20 bases between the two ends.

CDR3 residues: CASSISGKGTGELFF. The CDR3 region has the DNA TGTGCCAGTAGTATATCCGGGAAAGGGACCGGGGAGCTGTTTTTT. J is TRBJ2-2 and V is TRBV19; D possibly corresponds to TRBD2 (5 bases). Trimming removed 2 bases from V and 5 bases from J, with 12 bases in between. Germline values: CDR1 LNHDA, CDR2 SQIVND (reference sequence). The CDR3 extends over 15 amino acids. Together with reference TRBV19 and TRBJ2-2, the CDR3 gives the full variable domain: DGGITQSPKYLFRKEGQNVTLSCEQNLNHDAMYWYRQDPGQGLRLIYYSQIVNDFQKGDIAEGYSVSREKKESFPLTVTSAQKNPTAFYLCASSISGKGTGELFFGEGSRLTVL.